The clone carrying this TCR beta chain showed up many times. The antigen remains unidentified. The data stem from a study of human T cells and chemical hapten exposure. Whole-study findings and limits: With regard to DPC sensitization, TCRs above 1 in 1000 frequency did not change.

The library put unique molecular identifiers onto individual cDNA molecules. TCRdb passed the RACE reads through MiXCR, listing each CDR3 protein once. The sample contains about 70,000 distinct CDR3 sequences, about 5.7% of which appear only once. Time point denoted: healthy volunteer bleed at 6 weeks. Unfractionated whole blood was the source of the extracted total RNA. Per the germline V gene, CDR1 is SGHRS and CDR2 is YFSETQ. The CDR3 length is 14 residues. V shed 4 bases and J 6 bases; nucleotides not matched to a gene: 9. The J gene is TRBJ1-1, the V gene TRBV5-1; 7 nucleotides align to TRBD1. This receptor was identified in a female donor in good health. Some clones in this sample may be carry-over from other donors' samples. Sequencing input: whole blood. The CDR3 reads CASSIDRVAPEAFF. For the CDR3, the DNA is TGCGCCAGCAGCATCGACAGGGTGGCCCCTGAAGCTTTCTTT.